This TCR beta chain derives from a study of T cell responses to AZD1222 COVID-19 vaccine. Broader study findings: Reports indicate that nearly half of spike-specific TCRs are directed at unmutated variant regions. None of the repertoires were sampled until the peak T cell response had passed.

Assay: immunoSEQ multiplex PCR; the TCRdb copy retains only in-frame clones and omits some. The table has 150,000 to 180,000 clones, 90% seen once. Comments on this clone: Its antigen is unidentified.

CDR3 length: 17 amino acids. The V gene's germline CDR1 is LGHDT and CDR2 YNNKEL (reference sequence). V lost 0 bases and J 2 bases, leaving 16 bases between the germline ends. V usage is TRBV3-1 (or the pseudogene TRBV3-2) and J usage is TRBJ2-5; a possible D gene is TRBD1 (7 bases). The sequenced sample was peripheral blood, obtained on day 0 of AZD1222 vaccination. The TCR sequence derives from an adult in good health. CDR3 protein: CASSQDIARGAQETQYF. The CDR3 coding sequence is TGTGCCAGCAGCCAAGATATAGCCAGGGGGGCGCAAGAGACCCAGTACTTC.